This is a list of T cell receptor beta chains from one sample in a study of post-analysis software for immune sequencing data. MiXCR, run by TCRdb on the PCR reads, gives a single entry per CDR3 protein. The profile covers around 400,000 distinct CDR3 sequences, with about 39% appearing a single time and about 7.6% taken by the ten largest. Sequenced material: blood. The receptors shown here come from a girl aged 2 to 9 with multiple sclerosis. The CDR3 runs from the conserved cysteine through the conserved F or W. D genes are given only for firm matches. The listing skips clone size in some rows; elsewhere it reads once, few, many or a size class.

CASSFTVRQGTRLDEQYF | TGTGCCAGCAGTTTTACGGTGAGGCAGGGGACAAGGTTGGACGAGCAGTACTTC | TRBV28 | . | TRBJ2-7 | .
CASSITGRGYTF | TGTGCCAGTAGTATCACGGGGCGTGGCTACACCTTC | TRBV19 | . | TRBJ1-2 | .
CATSDFGLNNEQFF | TGTGCCACCAGTGATTTCGGACTAAACAATGAGCAGTTCTTC | TRBV24-1 | . | TRBJ2-1 | once
CSASRTGFEKLFF | TGCAGTGCCTCTCGGACAGGGTTTGAAAAACTGTTTTTT | TRBV20-1 | TRBD1 | TRBJ1-4 | .
CASSYVRATEAFF | TGTGCCAGCAGTTACGTCAGAGCCACTGAAGCTTTCTTT | TRBV6-2/TRBV6-3 | . | TRBJ1-1 | .
CAIRGDRSFQETQYF | TGTGCCATCAGAGGGGACAGAAGTTTCCAAGAGACCCAGTACTTC | TRBV10-3 | TRBD1 | TRBJ2-5 | few
CASSFKFRGYEQYF | TGTGCCAGCAGTTTTAAGTTCCGTGGTTACGAGCAGTACTTC | TRBV28 | . | TRBJ2-7 | .
CSARDPLGLGGETQYF | TGCAGTGCTAGAGATCCGTTGGGACTAGGAGGCGAGACCCAGTACTTC | TRBV20-1 | TRBD2 | TRBJ2-5 | .
CASSSRGRLDYGYTF | TGTGCCAGCAGTTCAAGGGGCCGGCTAGACTATGGCTACACCTTC | TRBV27 | . | TRBJ1-2 | .
CASSLSLGTDAYEQYF | TGTGCCAGCAGTTTATCTTTAGGGACCGATGCCTACGAGCAGTACTTC | TRBV28 | . | TRBJ2-7 | .
CASSSSGTGNAYGYTF | TGTGCCAGCAGTTCAAGCGGGACAGGGAATGCCTATGGCTACACCTTC | TRBV28 | TRBD1 | TRBJ1-2 | few
CASSYSGQGGNEKLFF | TGTGCCAGCAGTTACTCCGGACAGGGTGGGAATGAAAAACTGTTTTTT | TRBV6-5 | TRBD1 | TRBJ1-4 | few
CASSLRQAQETQYF | TGTGCCAGCAGCTTAAGACAGGCCCAAGAGACCCAGTACTTC | TRBV7-9 | . | TRBJ2-5 | few
CSAWRSGRAEDTQYF | TGCAGTGCTTGGAGAAGCGGGAGGGCAGAAGATACGCAGTATTTT | TRBV20-1 | TRBD2 | TRBJ2-3 | .
CASSVDEGPYGYTF | TGTGCCAGCAGCGTAGACGAGGGTCCCTATGGCTACACCTTC | TRBV9 | . | TRBJ1-2 | .
CASSSWPGTGLAEQYF | TGTGCCAGCAGCTCGTGGCCCGGGACAGGCCTAGCCGAGCAGTACTTC | TRBV5-6 | TRBD1 | TRBJ2-7 | .
CASSQGRREKLFF | TGTGCCAGCAGCCAAGGGCGGAGAGAAAAACTGTTTTTT | TRBV14 | . | TRBJ1-4 | few
CASSQDWRESEQYF | TGCGCCAGCAGCCAAGATTGGCGGGAGAGTGAGCAGTACTTC | TRBV4-3 | TRBD2 | TRBJ2-7 | .
CASSGQGAKGLASYEQYF | TGTGCCAGCAGCGGACAGGGGGCTAAAGGGCTAGCGAGCTACGAGCAGTACTTC | TRBV27 | TRBD1 | TRBJ2-7 | .
CASSDPSSGGGPDTQYF | TGTGCCAGCAGTGACCCCTCCTCGGGAGGGGGCCCAGATACGCAGTATTTT | TRBV6-4 | . | TRBJ2-3 | many
CASSEMGNWEQFF | TGTGCCAGCAGTGAAATGGGGAATTGGGAGCAGTTCTTC | TRBV2 | . | TRBJ2-1 | .
CASSFQPRSADTQYF | TGTGCCAGCAGTTTTCAACCGCGGAGCGCAGATACGCAGTATTTT | TRBV12-3/TRBV12-4 | . | TRBJ2-3 | .
CASSARIEYGYTF | TGTGCCAGCAGCGCACGTATAGAGTATGGCTACACCTTC | TRBV9 | . | TRBJ1-2 | .
CASSSLAGSTLFQTQYF | TGTGCCAGCAGCAGCCTAGCGGGATCCACTCTCTTTCAGACCCAGTACTTC | TRBV12-3/TRBV12-4 | TRBD2 | TRBJ2-5 | .
CSASGGISYEQYF | TGCAGTGCTAGCGGGGGTATCTCCTACGAGCAGTACTTC | TRBV20-1 | . | TRBJ2-7 | .
CASRVYVVGELFF | TGTGCCAGCAGAGTGTACGTGGTCGGGGAGCTGTTTTTT | TRBV2 | . | TRBJ2-2 | .
CVSSLGLVNTEAFF | TGTGTCAGCAGCTTAGGATTAGTGAACACTGAAGCTTTCTTT | TRBV11-2 | . | TRBJ1-1 | .